This TCR beta chain was obtained from a study of T cells in Graves' hyperthyroidism and ophthalmopathy. Study-wide results and caveats: Most thyroid clonotypes expanded above 0.001 appeared in blood too.

This clonotype was detected ten times or more. Its antigen is unknown. TCR beta CDR3 regions were amplified from RNA transcripts. Initially, a first-round RT-PCR of the TCR CDR3 employed the HTBI primer set. TCRdb ran MiXCR on the multiplex PCR reads and lists one entry per CDR3 protein. The sample carries fewer than 650,000 distinct CDR3 sequences, over 12% recorded once. The CDR3 is 14 amino acids. CDR1 and CDR2 (germline): LGHNA, YNFKEQ. The germline V and J ends were trimmed by 0 bases and 7 bases, with 12 bases remaining between them. Patients having uncontrolled infection, another autoimmune disease, pregnancy or lactation were not included. The authors obtained PBMCs from over 8.5 ml of fresh peripheral blood.

The chain carries TRBV4-2 and TRBJ1-1; perhaps TRBD1 as D (5 bases). The sample was blood. The receptor was isolated from a woman under 30 with Graves' ophthalmopathy. CDR3 DNA sequence: TGTGCCAGCAGCCAAGAGCGGAGCGACAGTGAAGCTTTCTTT. It translates to CASSQERSDSEAFF.